This T cell receptor beta chain was observed in a study of OX40 agonist ivuxolimab in advanced cancers. Germline V gene sequence: CDR1 GTSNPN, CDR2 SVGIG (reference sequence). The CDR3 spans 13 residues, counting both ends. Using immunoSEQ multiplex PCR, the repertoire was profiled, and TCRdb retains in-frame clones only, with some absent. Among around 39,000 clones listed, 82% were seen once. A note on this clone: No DNA is shown, since the ends of the CDR3 on it are uncertain; the CDR3 is the one TCRdb lists.

This chain uses TRBV30 with TRBJ2-3; the table's D call, TRBD2, was not checked against the DNA. This sequence was found in an adult with an advanced solid tumor such as melanoma, head and neck, liver or kidney cancer. This specimen consisted of CD4+ or CD8+ T cells sorted from blood, obtained in a trial of the OX40 agonist ivuxolimab. The CDR3 protein is CAWSVLEKATQYF.